Below are 30 T cell receptor beta chains sequenced from a single sample in a study of CD8 T cells in Susac syndrome. RNA was extracted with the RNeasy kit, and a quantity of roughly 0.45 to 1 ug was reverse transcribed using random hexamers. TCRdb itself ran the immunoSEQ multiplex PCR reads through MiXCR, one entry per CDR3 protein. The table includes about 120,000 distinct CDR3 sequences, 85% to 95% detected once. Sequenced input: CD4+ T cells from PBMCs. These receptors were collected from a human donor in good health.

This CDR3 reads CSVALWGIQYF. The CDR3 region has the DNA TGCAGCGTTGCCCTTTGGGGCATTCAGTACTTC. The chain carries TRBV29-1 and TRBJ2-4; no reliable D call. Trimming pared 4 bases from V and 9 bases from J, leaving 10 bases between. Germline CDR1 and CDR2: SQVTM and ANQGSEA. This CDR3 contains 11 residues.

This CDR3 is CATSRVGGAQETQYF. As DNA, the CDR3 is TGTGCCACCAGCAGAGTTGGGGGGGCCCAAGAGACCCAGTACTTC. This chain joins TRBV15 and TRBJ2-5; perhaps TRBD2 as D (7 bases). V lost 1 base to trimming and J lost 1 base, with 10 bases between them. This CDR3 is 15 amino acids long. Per germline, CDR1 LNHNV and CDR2 YYDKDF (reference sequence). Filled out from reference TRBV15 and TRBJ2-5, the complete variable domain reads DAMVIQNPRYQVTQFGKPVTLSCSQTLNHNVMYWYQQKSSQAPKLLFHYYDKDFNNEADTPDNFQSRRPNTSFCFLDIRSPGLGDTAMYLCATSRVGGAQETQYFGPGTRLLVL.

The chain couples TRBV29-1 to TRBJ2-2, with D possibly TRBD1 on 5 matching bases. V shed 7 bases and J shed 3 bases, with 15 bases lying between them. The CDR3 runs to 14 residues. Germline V gives CDR1 SQVTM, CDR2 ANQGSEA. This CDR3 reads CSAPGLTHTGELFF. CDR3 bases: TGCAGCGCCCCAGGGTTGACTCACACCGGGGAGCTGTTTTTT.

The chain couples TRBV7-9 to TRBJ1-2; D remains unclear. The V and J ends lost 2 bases and 4 bases respectively, with 11 bases between them. Germline V gene sequence: CDR1 SEHNR, CDR2 FQNEAQ (reference sequence). The CDR3 sequence is 14 residues long. The CDR3 DNA sequence: TGTGCCAGCAGCTTAAGCGGGGTTAGCTATGGCTACACCTTC. This sequence encodes CASSLSGVSYGYTF.

This clonotype was recorded once. The rearrangement joins TRBV24-1 to TRBJ2-1; 11 bases are shared with TRBD1. The CDR3 sequence is 13 residues long. V trimming: 9 bases; J trimming: 8 bases; junction bases outside the gene matches: 5. CDR1 and CDR2 (germline): KGHDR, SFDVKD. The DNA of the CDR3 is TGTGCCACCGGACAGGGGGCTCGGGATGAGCAGTTCTTC. It translates to CATGQGARDEQFF.

This CDR3 is CATSRVGPGGSSYEQYF. CDR3 nucleotide sequence: TGTGCCACCAGCAGAGTAGGGCCAGGGGGGTCATCCTACGAGCAGTACTTC. V is TRBV15 and J is TRBJ2-7, with D maybe TRBD1 (7 bases). The V end lost 1 base, the J end lost 1 base, and 17 bases lay between the germline ends. This CDR3 is 17 amino acids long. CDR1 is LNHNV and CDR2 is YYDKDF in the germline V gene (reference sequence).

This chain links TRBV6-1 with TRBJ2-2; no reliable D call. The CDR3 is made up of 12 amino acids. Germline CDR1 reads MNHNS; CDR2 reads SASEGT. Trimming shortened V by 6 bases and J by 5 bases, and 7 bases separated the two germline ends. CDR3 bases: TGTGCCAGCAGGCGTTTAACCGGGGAGCTGTTTTTT. Translating gives CASRRLTGELFF.

The rearrangement links TRBV12-3 or TRBV12-4 to TRBJ2-7; D gene unclear. Trimming removed 3 bases from V and 5 bases from J, with 14 bases in between. CDR3 length: 14 residues. This chain's CDR3 is CASSFNDPGNEQYF. In DNA, the CDR3 is TGTGCCAGCAGTTTCAACGACCCAGGAAACGAGCAGTACTTC.

The V gene is TRBV7-9, the J gene TRBJ2-7, with D unresolved. The CDR3 has 12 amino acids. CDR1 and CDR2 from the germline V gene are SEHNR and FQNEAQ (reference sequence). V lost 7 bases and J lost 5, with 12 bases in between. The CDR3: CASTLGKNEQYF. CDR3 nucleotide sequence: TGTGCCAGCACCCTGGGCAAGAACGAGCAGTACTTC.

The V call is TRBV6-1, the J call TRBJ2-1; 10 nucleotides align to TRBD2. The ends lost 6 bases at V and 4 bases at J; junction bases unmatched: 9. This CDR3 is 16 amino acids long. The germline V gene has CDR1 MNHNS and CDR2 SASEGT. CDR3 nucleotides: TGTGCCAGCAGCGGCGTAGCGGGAGGTACTTACAATGAGCAGTTCTTC. Its protein is CASSGVAGGTYNEQFF.

The rearrangement links TRBV25-1 to TRBJ1-1; 10 bases align to TRBD1. CDR1 is MGHDK and CDR2 is SYGVNS in the germline V gene. The J segment lost 6 bases and the V segment lost 8 bases, leaving 6 bases of the junction unmatched. This CDR3 spans 13 amino acids. DNA for the CDR3: TGTGCCAGCCAGGGACAGGGGAGCGCTGAAGCTTTCTTT. This encodes CASQGQGSAEAFF.

The V and J genes are TRBV18 and TRBJ1-1; D ambiguous. Germline CDR1 reads KGHSH; CDR2 reads LQKENI. V dropped 0 bases and J dropped 0 bases, with 8 bases sitting between them. The length of the CDR3 is 15 residues. The CDR3 reads CASSPPSQLNTEAFF. The CDR3 bases are TGTGCCAGCTCACCACCGAGCCAGTTGAACACTGAAGCTTTCTTT.

The CDR3 DNA sequence: TGTGCCAGCAGTTACTCTAGGGCTACGTACGAGCAGTACTTC. It yields the protein CASSYSRATYEQYF. This chain links TRBV6-5 with TRBJ2-7; D gene ambiguous. With 0 bases removed from V and 4 bases from J, the gap between germline ends came to 10 bases. This CDR3 comprises 14 residues. Germline V CDR1 and CDR2: MNHEY, SVGAGI.

This clonotype has only a few counts. V and J are TRBV6-1 and TRBJ2-7, with TRBD2 matching 8 bases. V lost 6 bases and J lost 3; bases outside the gene matches: 10. CDR1 is MNHNS and CDR2 is SASEGT in the germline V gene. CDR3 length: 15 amino acids. For the CDR3, the DNA is TGTGCCAGCAGGGAGATGAGCGGGAGAATCTACGAGCAGTACTTC. Protein product: CASREMSGRIYEQYF.

V usage is TRBV20-1 and J usage is TRBJ2-1; the match to TRBD2 covers 11 bases. Germline CDR1 reads DFQATT; CDR2 reads SNEGSKA (reference sequence). This CDR3 is built from 13 residues. CDR3 sequence reads: CSVTGTSGNEQFF. CDR3 DNA sequence: TGCAGCGTCACCGGGACTAGCGGCAATGAGCAGTTCTTC.

The gene calls are TRBV6-4 and TRBJ1-2; 12 bases match TRBD1. V lost 6 bases to trimming and J lost 4 bases; unmatched junction nucleotides: 3. The CDR3 covers 14 residues. Germline values: CDR1 MRHNA, CDR2 SNTAGT. The CDR3 sequence is CASRPGQGAYGYTF. The CDR3 bases are TGTGCCAGCAGACCGGGACAGGGGGCCTATGGCTACACCTTC.

V and J are TRBV7-7 and TRBJ2-3; either TRBD1 or TRBD2 may fit D (5 bases each). Germline V gene sequence: CDR1 SSHAT, CDR2 FNYEAQ (reference sequence). Deletions cut 1 base from V and 4 bases from J, with 12 bases between. The CDR3 covers 15 residues. The DNA for the CDR3 is TGTGCCAGCAGCTTAGAGGGACCCGGGGCAGATACGCAGTATTTT. Protein: CASSLEGPGADTQYF.

The chain recombines TRBV21-1 with TRBJ1-1. TRBV21-1 is recorded as a pseudogene. The CDR3 runs to 15 residues. For the CDR3, the DNA is TGTGCCAGCCGCAAATACAGGGTTAGGAACACTGAAGCTTTCTTT. Translation gives CASRKYRVRNTEAFF.

V and J are TRBV7-8 and TRBJ1-4; D perhaps matches TRBD1 (6 bases). Looked up from germline, CDR1 is SGHVS and CDR2 is FQNEAQ. The CDR3 has 17 residues. V was clipped by 4 bases and J by 10 bases, with 25 bases between them. DNA of the CDR3: TGTGCCAGCAGCTCCCCGTCTTTAGGCCAGGGGCCCGGAAAACTGTTTTTT. It specifies CASSSPSLGQGPGKLFF.

This chain joins TRBV19 and TRBJ2-2; D possibly corresponds to TRBD1 (5 bases). Germline V gene lookup returns CDR1 LNHDA and CDR2 SQIVND (reference sequence). V gave up 6 bases and J gave up 2 bases, with 10 bases separating them. CDR3 size: 14 residues. The CDR3 loop reads CASRTTANTGELFF. CDR3 DNA: TGTGCCAGTAGAACGACAGCTAACACCGGGGAGCTGTTTTTT.

The table lists this clonotype with a count of one. The chain joins TRBV25-1 to TRBJ2-7; D is perhaps TRBD2 (5 bases). This CDR3 has 13 amino acids. Germline lookup yields CDR1 MGHDK and CDR2 SYGVNS. V was pared by 8 bases and J by 3 bases, with 14 bases between. The CDR3 sequence: CASRDGSGYEQYF. The CDR3 region has the DNA TGTGCCAGCCGCGACGGCAGCGGCTACGAGCAGTACTTC.

This chain connects TRBV19 to TRBJ1-1; D call uncertain. In germline, CDR1 is LNHDA, CDR2 SQIVND (reference sequence). This CDR3 has 15 residues. Trimming removed 8 bases at V and 0 bases at J, with 16 bases between. The CDR3 region has the DNA TGTGCCAGTGGACCCAGGATGGGGATGAACACTGAAGCTTTCTTT. Its translation: CASGPRMGMNTEAFF.

This chain links TRBV7-2 with TRBJ2-3; TRBD1 aligns across 9 bases. The J segment lost 5 bases and the V segment lost 3 bases, leaving 6 bases of the junction unmatched. This CDR3 spans 15 amino acids. Per the germline V gene, CDR1 is SGHTA and CDR2 is FQGNSA. CDR3 loop: CASSLRQGGLDTQYF. For the CDR3, the DNA is TGTGCCAGCAGCTTGAGACAGGGGGGATTAGATACGCAGTATTTT.

The J gene is TRBJ2-2, the V gene TRBV4-1, with TRBD2 as a possible D gene (5 bases). The CDR3 spans 19 residues. V gave up 4 bases and J gave up 0 bases, with 21 bases separating them. Germline CDR1 MGHRA, CDR2 YSYEKL. CDR3 nucleotide sequence: TGCGCCAGCAGCCGATCCGGTCTAGCAGGCCCCGCGAACACCGGGGAGCTGTTTTTT. Encoded protein: CASSRSGLAGPANTGELFF.

The J gene is TRBJ2-7, the V gene TRBV3-1, with TRBD1 identical over 9 bases. This CDR3 is 15 amino acids long. J was trimmed by 2 bases and V by 1 base; bases with no gene match: 3. From germline, CDR1 is LGHDT and CDR2 YNNKEL (reference sequence). The CDR3 coding sequence is TGTGCCAGCAGCCAAGGGACAGGGGTGGCCTACGAGCAGTACTTC. This sequence encodes CASSQGTGVAYEQYF.

The J gene is TRBJ2-7, the V gene TRBV2, with 8 bases fitting TRBD2. This CDR3 is built from 13 residues. The V segment lost 6 bases and the J segment 4 bases; nucleotides outside the gene matches: 5. Per the germline V gene, CDR1 is SNHLY and CDR2 is FYNNEI. In DNA form, the CDR3 reads TGTGCCAGCAGGCCAGCGGGGGCTTACGAGCAGTACTTC. Amino acid sequence: CASRPAGAYEQYF.

The rearrangement uses TRBV7-9 and TRBJ1-1; D possibly corresponds to TRBD1 (5 bases). V shed 1 base and J shed 10 bases, with 10 bases lying between them. Germline CDR1 and CDR2: SEHNR and FQNEAQ (reference sequence). CDR3 size: 12 residues. This CDR3 reads CASSLVGGAAFF. Here the CDR3 DNA reads TGTGCCAGCAGCTTAGTCGGAGGGGCAGCTTTCTTT.

J is TRBJ2-3 and V is TRBV15; D is perhaps TRBD1 (6 bases). Trimming removed 1 base from V and 0 bases from J, with 8 bases in between. In germline, CDR1 is LNHNV, CDR2 YYDKDF (reference sequence). The CDR3 covers 15 residues. As DNA, the CDR3 is TGTGCCACCAGCAGAGGCGGACAGAGCACAGATACGCAGTATTTT. Translated, it gives CATSRGGQSTDTQYF.

This sequence joins TRBV18 and TRBJ2-3; TRBD1 aligns across 7 bases. The V segment lost 8 bases and the J segment 6 bases; nucleotides outside the gene matches: 11. CDR1 is KGHSH and CDR2 is LQKENI in the germline V gene. CDR3 size: 14 residues. CDR3 sequence: CASALYRGRDTQYF. The CDR3 DNA sequence: TGTGCCAGCGCCTTATACAGGGGACGCGATACGCAGTATTTT.

The V and J genes are TRBV5-1 and TRBJ1-1; D might be TRBD1 (5 bases). Trimming stripped 4 bases from V and 0 bases from J, with 10 bases between. This CDR3 region has 14 residues. Germline V lookup: CDR1 SGHRS, CDR2 YFSETQ. The chain's CDR3 is CASSAPTVNTEAFF. The CDR3 DNA is TGCGCCAGCAGCGCTCCGACAGTGAACACTGAAGCTTTCTTT.